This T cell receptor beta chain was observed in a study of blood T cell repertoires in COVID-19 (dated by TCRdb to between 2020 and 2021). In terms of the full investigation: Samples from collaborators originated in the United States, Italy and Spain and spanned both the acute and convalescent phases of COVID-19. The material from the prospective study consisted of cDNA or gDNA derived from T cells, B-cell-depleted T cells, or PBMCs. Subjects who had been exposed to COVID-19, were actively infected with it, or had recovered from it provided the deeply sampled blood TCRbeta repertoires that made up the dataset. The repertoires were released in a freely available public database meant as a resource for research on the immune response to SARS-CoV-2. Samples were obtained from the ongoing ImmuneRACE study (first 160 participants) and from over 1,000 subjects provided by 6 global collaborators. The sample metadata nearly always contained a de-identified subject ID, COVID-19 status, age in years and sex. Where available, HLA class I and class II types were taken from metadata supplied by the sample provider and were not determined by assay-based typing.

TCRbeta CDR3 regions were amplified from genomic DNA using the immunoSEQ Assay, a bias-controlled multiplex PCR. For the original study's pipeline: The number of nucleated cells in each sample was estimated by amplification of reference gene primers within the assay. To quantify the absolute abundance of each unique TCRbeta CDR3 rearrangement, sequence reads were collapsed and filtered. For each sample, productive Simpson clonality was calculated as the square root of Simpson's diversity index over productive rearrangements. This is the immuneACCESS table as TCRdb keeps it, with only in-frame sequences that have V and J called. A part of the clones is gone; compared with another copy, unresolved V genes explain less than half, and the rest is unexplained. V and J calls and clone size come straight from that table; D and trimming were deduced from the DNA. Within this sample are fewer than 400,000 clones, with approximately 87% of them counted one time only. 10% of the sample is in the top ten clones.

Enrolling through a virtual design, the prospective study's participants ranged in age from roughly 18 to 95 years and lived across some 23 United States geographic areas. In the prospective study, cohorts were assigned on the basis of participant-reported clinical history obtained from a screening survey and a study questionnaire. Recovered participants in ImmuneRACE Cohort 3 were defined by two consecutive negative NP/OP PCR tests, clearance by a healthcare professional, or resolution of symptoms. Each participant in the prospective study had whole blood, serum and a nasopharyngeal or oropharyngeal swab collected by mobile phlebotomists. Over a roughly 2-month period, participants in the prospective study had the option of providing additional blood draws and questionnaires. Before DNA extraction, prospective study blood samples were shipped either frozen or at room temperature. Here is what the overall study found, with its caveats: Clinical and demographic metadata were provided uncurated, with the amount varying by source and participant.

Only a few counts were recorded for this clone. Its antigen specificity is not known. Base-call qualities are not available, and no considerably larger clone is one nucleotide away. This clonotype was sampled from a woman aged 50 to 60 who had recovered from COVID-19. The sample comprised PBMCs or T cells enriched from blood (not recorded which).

The DNA is as follows: TGTGCCAGCAGCTTAGGAGGGTCCGCTAACTATGGCTACACCTTC. Its amino acids are CASSLGGSANYGYTF. The chain employs TRBV11-2 and TRBJ1-2; no D gene call is confident. Looking up the germline V gene yields CDR1 SGHAT and CDR2 FQNNGV. V loses 1 base of germline sequence and J loses 0 bases, and the interval between the two ends is 9 bases. Measured from the cysteine to the phenylalanine, the CDR3 is 15 residues long. Kept here is only the CDR3 DNA, which spans 45 bases and is read in frame from base 1.